Shown below are 15 T cell receptor beta chains from a single sample sequenced in a study of blood T cell repertoires in COVID-19. The repertoire was sequenced with immunoSEQ multiplex PCR; TCRdb's copy has only in-frame clones and lacks some. The sample lists some 150,000 clones, less than 90% occurring once. Sequenced input: PBMCs or T cells enriched from blood (not recorded which). The receptors stem from a human donor with acute COVID-19. The donor label of this sample is uncertain.

The chain uses TRBV13 and TRBJ2-3; 10 bases agree with TRBD1. This CDR3 region has 15 residues. The V gene's germline CDR1 is PRHDT and CDR2 FYEKMQ (reference sequence). With V trimmed by 6 bases and J by 4 bases, 7 bases remained unmatched. The CDR3 loop reads CASRRGQGMADTQYF. CDR3 DNA: TGTGCCAGCAGACGGGGACAGGGGATGGCAGATACGCAGTATTTT.

The J gene is TRBJ1-3, the V gene TRBV9; maybe TRBD1 (6 bases). The V end lost 3 bases, the J end lost 2 bases, and 12 bases lay between the germline ends. Germline assignment: CDR1 SGDLS and CDR2 YYNGEE. This CDR3 spans 15 amino acids. CDR3 bases: TGTGCCAGCAGCGCTACAGGGATGGCTGGAAACACCATATATTTT. Translating it yields CASSATGMAGNTIYF.

In this sample, this clone turned up once. The chain is built from TRBV5-8 and TRBJ1-4, with 8 nucleotides matching TRBD1. CDR1 and CDR2 (germline): SGHTS, YDEGEE. V lost 0 bases to trimming and J lost 8 bases; unmatched junction nucleotides: 6. CDR3 length: 15 amino acids. CDR3 region: CASSLGRTGHEKLFF. CDR3 in DNA: TGTGCCAGCAGCTTGGGGCGGACAGGGCACGAAAAACTGTTTTTT.

The chain carries TRBV28 and TRBJ1-2; 9 bases align to TRBD1. The CDR3 contains 15 residues. V lost 3 bases and J lost 0; bases outside the gene matches: 2. The germline V gene encodes CDR1 MDHEN and CDR2 SYDVKM. CDR3 DNA: TGTGCCAGCAGTTTCGGGACAGGGACTAACTATGGCTACACCTTC. Protein product: CASSFGTGTNYGYTF.

The rearrangement joins TRBV5-1 to TRBJ1-4; D not certain. V was pared by 0 bases and J by 6 bases, with 6 bases between. Germline CDR1 is SGHRS and CDR2 is YFSETQ. This CDR3 comprises 13 residues. CDR3 amino acids: CASSLDTYEKLFF. The CDR3 nucleotides are TGCGCCAGCAGCTTGGATACTTATGAAAAACTGTTTTTT.

V gene TRBV9 combines with J gene TRBJ2-1; the D gene is possibly TRBD2 (7 bases). V was clipped by 0 bases and J by 5 bases, with 15 bases between them. Germline CDR1 is SGDLS and CDR2 is YYNGEE. The CDR3 contains 16 residues. CDR3 DNA: TGTGCCAGCAGCGTAGGGGGCGGGGGCTTCGACAATGAGCAGTTCTTC. This translates into CASSVGGGGFDNEQFF.

The chain recombines TRBV30 with TRBJ1-5; no definite D call. V gave up 2 bases and J gave up 7 bases, with 18 bases separating them. The CDR3 is made up of 15 amino acids. The germline V gene encodes CDR1 GTSNPN and CDR2 SVGIG (reference sequence). The CDR3 here is CAWSNHGEVGQPQHF. The CDR3 region has the DNA TGTGCCTGGAGTAATCACGGGGAGGTTGGACAGCCCCAGCATTTT.

The CDR3 nucleotides are TGTGCCAGCAGCTTGCAGGGGAGAACCGGGGAGCTGTTTTTT. It translates to CASSLQGRTGELFF. The rearrangement links TRBV7-3 to TRBJ2-2; TRBD1 is a possible D gene (6 bases). There are 14 residues in the CDR3. V lost 3 bases and J 5 bases, leaving 10 bases between the germline ends. In germline, CDR1 is SGHTA, CDR2 FQGTGA. The variable domain in full, completed from reference TRBV7-3 and TRBJ2-2, reads GAGVSQTPSNKVTEKGKYVELRCDPISGHTALYWYRQSLGQGPEFLIYFQGTGAADDSGLPNDRFFAVRPEGSVSTLKIQRTERGDSAVYLCASSLQGRTGELFFGEGSRLTVL.

The chain joins TRBV19 to TRBJ2-3, with a possible D match to TRBD2 (5 bases). CDR1 and CDR2 (germline): LNHDA, SQIVND (reference sequence). The CDR3 is 12 residues long. The V end was cut by 5 bases, the J end by 6 bases, with 9 bases between. DNA for the CDR3: TGTGCCAGTAGTTTCGGGGTCGATACGCAGTATTTT. This codes for CASSFGVDTQYF.

Notes on this clone: A junction end diverges from the germline sequence, so it may reflect a read error. The rearrangement joins TRBV9 to TRBJ1-3; D call uncertain. CDR3 length equals 14 residues. Germline V gene lookup returns CDR1 SGDLS and CDR2 YYNGEE. The CDR3 DNA follows: TGTGCCAGCACCGGGGAGACCTCTAGAAACACCATATATTTT. This sequence encodes CASTGETSRNTIYF.

J is TRBJ1-2 and V is TRBV5-1, with a possible D match to TRBD1 (6 bases). Germline lookup yields CDR1 SGHRS and CDR2 YFSETQ. The CDR3 is 14 residues long. The V end was cut by 0 bases, the J end by 2 bases, with 8 bases between. The DNA for the CDR3 is TGCGCCAGCAGCTTGGGACAGGTCAACTATGGCTACACCTTC. Its protein is CASSLGQVNYGYTF.

The chain links TRBV3-1 (or the pseudogene TRBV3-2) to TRBJ2-7; 8 nucleotides line up with TRBD2. J lost 3 bases, V lost 1 base, and 2 bases had no gene match. This CDR3 contains 14 residues. Germline V gene data show CDR1 as LGHDT and CDR2 as YNNKEL (reference sequence). In DNA form, the CDR3 reads TGTGCCAGCAGCCAAGGAACTAGCGGCTACGAGCAGTACTTC. Translated: CASSQGTSGYEQYF.

V is TRBV20-1 and J is TRBJ2-5; a weak D match, TRBD1 (7 bases). V was pared by 3 bases and J by 4 bases, with 18 bases between. Germline CDR1 reads DFQATT; CDR2 reads SNEGSKA (reference sequence). CDR3 length: 15 amino acids. CDR3 sequence (DNA): TGCAGTGCTAGTTTGCAGGGGGGATTTGGAGAGACCCAGTACTTC. Its protein product is CSASLQGGFGETQYF.

In DNA, the CDR3 is TGCGCCAGCAGCCAAGCGGGTCAGCCCCAGCATTTT. Protein: CASSQAGQPQHF. The chain combines TRBV4-1 with TRBJ1-5, with D unclear. CDR1 and CDR2 from the germline V gene are MGHRA and YSYEKL. The germline V and J ends were trimmed by 1 base and 6 bases, with 4 bases remaining between them. The CDR3 loop spans 12 amino acids.

The genes are TRBV25-1 and TRBJ1-1; D may be TRBD1 (6 bases). The CDR3 sequence is 13 residues long. V was pared by 1 base and J by 10 bases, with 13 bases between. Germline CDR1 and CDR2: MGHDK and SYGVNS. The CDR3 DNA sequence: TGTGCCAGCAGTGAATTAAGTGGCAGGGGAGCTTTCTTT. Translated: CASSELSGRGAFF.